This T cell receptor (beta chain) was sequenced during a study of T cells in Graves' hyperthyroidism and ophthalmopathy. Study as a whole: Peripheral blood was taken when the disease was first diagnosed, before any treatment began.

Study observations and caveats: Most clonotypes expanded in the thyroid (above 0.001) were also present in blood. For ophthalmopathy, model prediction preceded onset by a median 6.5 months.

RNA transcripts yielded amplified TCR beta CDR3 regions. Initially, a first-round RT-PCR of the TCR CDR3 employed the HTBI primer set. Each CDR3 protein gets one entry after TCRdb re-called the multiplex PCR reads with MiXCR. The data show approximately 410,000 distinct CDR3 sequences, roughly 14% seen once. The length of the CDR3 is 14 residues. Germline V lookup: CDR1 ENHRY, CDR2 SYGVKD. With respect to this clonotype: Its target is not known. A much bigger clone sits one base away, suggesting this may be a read error.

Source material: blood. This chain uses TRBV10-3 with TRBJ1-1; D is possibly TRBD1 (5 bases). This clonotype originated in a man between 18 and 35 years old with Graves' ophthalmopathy. CDR3 loop: CATSESLGDTEAFF. The DNA for the CDR3 is TGTGCCACCAGTGAGTCGTTGGGGGACACTGAAGCTTTCTTT.